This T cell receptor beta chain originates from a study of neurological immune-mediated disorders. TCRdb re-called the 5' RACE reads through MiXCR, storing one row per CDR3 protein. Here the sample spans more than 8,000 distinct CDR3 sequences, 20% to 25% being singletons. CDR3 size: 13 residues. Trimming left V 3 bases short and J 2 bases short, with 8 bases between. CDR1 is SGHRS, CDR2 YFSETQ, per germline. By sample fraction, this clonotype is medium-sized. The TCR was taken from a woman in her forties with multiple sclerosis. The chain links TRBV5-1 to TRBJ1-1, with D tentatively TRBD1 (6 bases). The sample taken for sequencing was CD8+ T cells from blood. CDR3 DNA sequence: TGCGCCAGCAGCTGGGGGCCCAACACTGAAGCTTTCTTT. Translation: CASSWGPNTEAFF.